The sequence of this TCR beta chain was determined in a study of Graves' ophthalmopathy and Graves' hyperthyroidism. The CDR3 is 13 residues long. Germline V gene data show CDR1 as SGHTA and CDR2 as FQGNSA. V lost 1 base and J lost 8, with 11 bases in between. In this sample, this clonotype turned up many times. Its antigen is undetermined. Study outcomes and limitations: Appearing in blood as well were most expanded thyroid clonotypes above 0.001 frequency.

Investigators amplified TCR beta CDR3 regions from RNA transcripts. First-round RT-PCR used HTBI primers; second-round multiplex PCR followed. TCRdb passed the multiplex PCR reads through MiXCR, listing each CDR3 protein once. Of roughly 410,000 distinct CDR3 sequences listed, over 15% are singletons. A volume of over 9 ml of fresh peripheral blood supplied the PBMCs. The V call is TRBV7-2, the J call TRBJ1-1; no firm D call. Sequencing was done on a sample of peripheral blood. The source is a woman aged 18 to 35 with stable Graves' hyperthyroidism. The CDR3 DNA sequence: TGTGCCAGCAGCTTAGGTTTAGGTTTCGAAGCTTTCTTT. Protein sequence: CASSLGLGFEAFF.